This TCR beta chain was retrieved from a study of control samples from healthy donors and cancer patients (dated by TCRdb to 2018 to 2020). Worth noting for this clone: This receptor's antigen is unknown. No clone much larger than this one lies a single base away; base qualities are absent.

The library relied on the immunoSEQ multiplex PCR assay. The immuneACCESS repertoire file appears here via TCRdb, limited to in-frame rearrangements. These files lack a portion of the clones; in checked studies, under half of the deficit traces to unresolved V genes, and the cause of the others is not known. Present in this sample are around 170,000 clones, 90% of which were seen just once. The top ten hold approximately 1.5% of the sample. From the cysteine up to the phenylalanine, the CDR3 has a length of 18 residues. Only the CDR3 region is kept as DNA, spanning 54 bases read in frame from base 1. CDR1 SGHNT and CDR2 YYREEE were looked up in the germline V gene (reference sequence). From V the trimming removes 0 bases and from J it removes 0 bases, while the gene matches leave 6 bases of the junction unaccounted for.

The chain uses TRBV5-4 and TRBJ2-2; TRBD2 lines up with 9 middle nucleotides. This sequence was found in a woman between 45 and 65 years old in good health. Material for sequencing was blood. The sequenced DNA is TGTGCCAGCAGCTTGGCGGGACTAGCTGGGGCGAACACCGGGGAGCTGTTTTTT. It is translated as CASSLAGLAGANTGELFF.